Each of the 17 T cell receptor beta chains below was sequenced from the same sample in a study of T cells after yellow fever vaccination (dated by TCRdb to between 2018 and 2021). The library came from 5' RACE. Sequenced on an Illumina NovaSeq 6000. The public reads were reanalyzed by TCRdb: fastp trimming at Q25, MiXCR alignment, in-frame beta chains only. Each entry merges the rows of one CDR3 protein and shows their most common DNA and genes. For this sample there are around 310,000 distinct CDR3 sequences; around 4% appear just once. Of the sample, less than 25% is held by the ten largest clones. Sample treatment or condition, as interpreted from the label and publication: live attenuated yellow fever vaccine strain. The sample in question was PBMCs, obtained on the day of the yellow fever booster vaccination. The origin of the receptors is a man aged 18-30 years who received the YFV17D yellow fever vaccine.

This clonotype was counted at least ten times. The chain has TRBV4-3 and TRBJ2-2; D unresolved. This CDR3 comprises 14 residues. In germline, CDR1 is LGHNA, CDR2 YSLEER. The V end lost 8 bases, the J end lost 4 bases, and 14 bases lay between the germline ends. CDR3 residues: CASGDTWGTGELFF. The CDR3 region has the DNA TGCGCCAGCGGCGATACCTGGGGCACCGGGGAGCTGTTTTTT.

This chain uses TRBV3-1 with TRBJ1-1; the match to TRBD1 covers 10 bases. The length of the CDR3 is 17 residues. The junction had 6 bases not matched to a gene; V was cut back by 0 bases and J by 2 bases. Per the germline V gene, CDR1 is LGHDT and CDR2 is YNNKEL (reference sequence). The CDR3 loop reads CASSQDIRTGGNTEAFF. The CDR3 coding sequence is TGTGCCAGCAGCCAAGATATACGGACAGGGGGTAACACTGAAGCTTTCTTT. The complete variable domain, with remaining parts taken from reference TRBV3-1 and TRBJ1-1, reads DTAVSQTPKYLVTQMGNDKSIKCEQNLGHDTMYWYKQDSKKFLKIMFSYNNKELIINETVPNRFSPKSPDKAHLNLHINSLELGDSAVYFCASSQDIRTGGNTEAFFGQGTRLTVV.

This clonotype was observed many times. The chain uses TRBV20-1 and TRBJ2-7, with D maybe TRBD2 (6 bases). The CDR3 contains 13 residues. V lost 0 bases and J 4 bases, leaving 10 bases between the germline ends. CDR1 DFQATT and CDR2 SNEGSKA come from the germline V gene (reference sequence). The CDR3 is CSARDLATYEQYF. The CDR3 DNA reads TGCAGTGCTAGAGACCTAGCGACGTACGAGCAGTACTTC.

In its sample, this clonotype was seen many times. The V and J genes are TRBV6-6 and TRBJ1-1; no firm D call. This CDR3 has 10 amino acids. The germline V gene encodes CDR1 MNHNY and CDR2 SVGAGI (reference sequence). V lost 6 bases to trimming and J lost 5 bases, with 4 bases between them. The CDR3 here is CASRDTEAFF. The CDR3 nucleotides are TGTGCCAGCAGGGATACTGAAGCTTTCTTT.

This chain connects TRBV15 to TRBJ1-1; no reliable D call. V was pared by 5 bases and J by 7 bases, with 14 bases between. Per germline, CDR1 LNHNV and CDR2 YYDKDF (reference sequence). The CDR3 extends over 13 amino acids. The CDR3 sequence is CATSLTLEDEAFF. The CDR3 nucleotides are TGTGCCACCAGCTTAACATTGGAGGATGAAGCTTTCTTT.

In its sample, this clonotype was seen many times. This sequence joins TRBV18 and TRBJ1-4, with 7 bases lining up with TRBD1. The CDR3 consists of 15 residues. CDR1 is KGHSH and CDR2 is LQKENI in the germline V gene. V was clipped by 4 bases and J by 5 bases; unmatched bases: 7. CDR3 sequence (DNA): TGTGCCAGCTCACAAAGGGACAGCCGGAATGAAAAACTGTTTTTT. It specifies CASSQRDSRNEKLFF.

This clonotype was observed a handful of times. This chain joins TRBV20-1 and TRBJ2-5, with TRBD2 matching 12 bases. Losses at the gene ends were 3 bases for V and 4 bases for J; bases not matched to a gene: 9. Germline lookup yields CDR1 DFQATT and CDR2 SNEGSKA (reference sequence). The CDR3 sequence is 16 residues long. CDR3 region: CSARTSGGHIGETQYF. The CDR3 DNA reads TGCAGTGCTAGGACTAGCGGGGGTCATATCGGAGAGACCCAGTACTTC.

In this sample, this clonotype turned up many times. The chain is built from TRBV18 and TRBJ1-6; D uncertain. Trimming cost V 5 bases and J 9 bases, with 14 bases left between them. Germline V CDR1 and CDR2: KGHSH, LQKENI. The CDR3 is made up of 14 amino acids. The CDR3: CASSYVSSGSPLHF. The DNA of the CDR3 is TGTGCCAGCTCATATGTATCTAGTGGTTCACCCCTCCACTTT.

This clonotype was counted only a few times. This chain joins TRBV4-3 and TRBJ2-7; TRBD1 aligns across 7 bases. Germline V gene sequence: CDR1 LGHNA, CDR2 YSLEER. CDR3 size: 15 residues. J was trimmed by 3 bases and V by 3 bases; bases with no gene match: 8. The CDR3 DNA reads TGCGCCAGCAGCCAGTCCGATCGGGACAGCTACGAGCAGTACTTC. This translates into CASSQSDRDSYEQYF.

This clonotype occurred a few times. The J gene is TRBJ2-7, the V gene TRBV6-2 or TRBV6-3; possibly TRBD2 for D (5 bases). The CDR3 sequence is 13 residues long. V was pared by 3 bases and J by 2 bases, with 8 bases between. Germline-derived CDR1 and CDR2 are MNHEY and SVGEGT. The CDR3 DNA sequence: TGTGCCAGCAGTTATGACTATCCCTACGAGCAGTACGTC. It encodes CASSYDYPYEQYV.

The rearrangement links TRBV4-3 to TRBJ2-1; D is possibly TRBD2 (5 bases). V lost 0 bases to trimming and J lost 8 bases, with 14 bases between them. CDR3 length: 15 residues. Per germline, CDR1 LGHNA and CDR2 YSLEER. The CDR3 protein is CASSQEIRGGHEQFF. CDR3 DNA sequence: TGCGCCAGCAGCCAAGAGATACGGGGTGGGCATGAGCAGTTCTTC.

In this sample, this clonotype turned up many times. The rearrangement uses TRBV27 and TRBJ2-6; a weak D match, TRBD1 (6 bases). Trimming shortened V by 6 bases and J by 3 bases, and 9 bases separated the two germline ends. Germline CDR1 is MNHEY and CDR2 is SMNVEV (reference sequence). The CDR3 runs 14 residues. The CDR3 coding sequence is TGTGCCAGCAGCCAGACAGGTGGGGCCAACGTCCTGACTTTC. Its translation: CASSQTGGANVLTF.

The rearrangement uses TRBV27 and TRBJ1-5; a weak D match, TRBD1 (5 bases). V was shortened by 4 bases and J by 4 bases, with 17 bases between the two germline ends. Germline V gives CDR1 MNHEY, CDR2 SMNVEV (reference sequence). The CDR3 loop spans 16 amino acids. CDR3 DNA: TGTGCCAGCAGTTCCTACGTAGGGGCACTAAATCAGCCCCAGCATTTT. Residues: CASSSYVGALNQPQHF.

The chain is built from TRBV7-3 and TRBJ2-3; 8 positions match TRBD1. This CDR3 is 15 amino acids long. With 3 bases clipped from V and 1 base from J, the junction kept 3 bases outside the gene matches. Germline CDR1 SGHTA, CDR2 FQGTGA. The CDR3 spells CASSLTGAGTDTQYF. CDR3 nucleotides: TGTGCCAGCAGCTTGACAGGGGCGGGCACAGATACGCAGTATTTT.

The chain combines TRBV27 with TRBJ1-2, with TRBD1 matching over 11 bases. The J segment lost 5 bases and the V segment lost 4 bases, leaving 3 bases of the junction unmatched. CDR1 is MNHEY and CDR2 is SMNVEV in the germline V gene (reference sequence). This CDR3 comprises 14 residues. CDR3 DNA sequence: TGTGCCAGCAGTTCGGGGGACAGGGGGTATGGCTACACCTTC. Encoded protein: CASSSGDRGYGYTF.

The rearrangement links TRBV4-1 to TRBJ1-1; D remains unclear. Deletions cut 1 base from V and 1 base from J, with 7 bases between. The length of the CDR3 is 14 residues. CDR1 is MGHRA and CDR2 is YSYEKL in the germline V gene. Here the CDR3 reads CASSQGMRNTEAFF. The CDR3 coding sequence is TGCGCCAGCAGCCAAGGGATGAGGAACACTGAAGCTTTCTTT.

The J gene is TRBJ2-3, the V gene TRBV9, with D possibly being TRBD2 (6 bases). This CDR3 region has 15 residues. The germline V gene encodes CDR1 SGDLS and CDR2 YYNGEE. Trimming cost V 4 bases and J 0 bases, with 12 bases left between them. CDR3 sequence: CASSSGTFSTDTQYF. The DNA for the CDR3 is TGTGCCAGCAGCTCTGGGACTTTCAGCACAGATACGCAGTATTTT.